These 30 T cell receptor beta chains were sequenced from one sample in a study of CD4+ T cells in melanoma. Libraries were prepared by immunoSEQ multiplex PCR; TCRdb keeps only in-frame clonotypes and omits some of them. Found here are approximately 19,000 clones, 78% of them singletons; the top ten hold approximately 9.9%. These receptors all stem from a human donor with melanoma.

The rearrangement joins TRBV5-4 to TRBJ2-1, with D possibly being TRBD1 (6 bases). The CDR3 is 14 amino acids. Germline V gene sequence: CDR1 SGHNT, CDR2 YYREEE (reference sequence). V lost 0 bases and J 8 bases, leaving 12 bases between the germline ends. The chain's CDR3 is CASSLENREYEQFF. CDR3 coding DNA: TGTGCCAGCAGCTTGGAGAACAGGGAATATGAGCAGTTCTTC.

This clone was seen a few times. The CDR3 region has the DNA TGTGCCAGTATGGAGGGAGGGACAGGCGGTAGAGATACGCAGTATTTT. It codes for CASMEGGTGGRDTQYF. This sequence joins TRBV19 and TRBJ2-3, with D perhaps TRBD1 (8 bases). Trimming removed 7 bases from V and 5 bases from J, with 22 bases in between. CDR3 size: 16 residues. Germline CDR1 reads LNHDA; CDR2 reads SQIVND (reference sequence).

The gene calls are TRBV11-2 and TRBJ2-7; tentative D call: TRBD2 (5 bases). The CDR3 runs to 16 residues. In germline, CDR1 is SGHAT, CDR2 FQNNGV. V gave up 5 bases and J gave up 8 bases, with 25 bases separating them. For the CDR3, the DNA is TGTGCCAGCAGCGCGCCTGATGGCGGGCCCCCCCTGCAGCAGTACTTC. It is translated as CASSAPDGGPPLQQYF. The variable domain in full, with the rest retrieved from reference TRBV11-2 and TRBJ2-7, is EAGVAQSPRYKIIEKRQSVAFWCNPISGHATLYWYQQILGQGPKLLIQFQNNGVVDDSQLPKDRFSAERLKGVDSTLKIQPAKLEDSAVYLCASSAPDGGPPLQQYFGPGTRLTVT.

The chain is built from TRBV6-1 and TRBJ1-1, with 10 bases identical to TRBD1. In germline, CDR1 is MNHNS, CDR2 SASEGT. The trim removed 5 bases at V and 3 bases at J, leaving 3 bases unmatched. CDR3 length equals 14 residues. The CDR3 sequence: CASSLGQGYTEAFF. The CDR3 nucleotides are TGTGCCAGCAGTTTGGGACAGGGGTACACTGAAGCTTTCTTT.

The V call is TRBV18, the J call TRBJ2-7; 8 nucleotides align to TRBD2. The CDR3 has 16 residues. V shed 1 base and J 1 base; nucleotides not matched to a gene: 6. The V gene's germline CDR1 is KGHSH and CDR2 LQKENI. This chain's CDR3 is CASSPLRGARSYEQYF. The CDR3 region has the DNA TGTGCCAGCTCACCACTGCGGGGGGCAAGGTCCTACGAGCAGTACTTC.

For this clone: A junction end diverges from the germline sequence, so it may reflect a read error. The rearrangement joins TRBV18 to TRBJ1-2; TRBD1 agrees at 7 bases. This CDR3 has 15 amino acids. The V gene's germline CDR1 is KGHSH and CDR2 LQKENI. In DNA, the CDR3 is TGTGCCAGCTCGAATATTAACAGGGGTAACAATGGCTACACCTTC. Protein product: CASSNINRGNNGYTF.

The chain uses TRBV11-2 and TRBJ1-3; D is ambiguous. V gave up 5 bases and J gave up 0 bases, with 8 bases separating them. CDR3 length equals 14 residues. Germline CDR1 reads SGHAT; CDR2 reads FQNNGV. The chain's CDR3 is CASSPGVSGNTIYF. CDR3 in DNA: TGTGCCAGCAGCCCCGGGGTCTCTGGAAACACCATATATTTT.

This clone was recorded once. The chain has TRBV4-1 and TRBJ1-1; TRBD1 matches at 9 bases. This CDR3 region has 16 residues. Germline V gene sequence: CDR1 MGHRA, CDR2 YSYEKL. Trimming at V came to 0 bases and at J to 0 bases, leaving 2 bases not matched to a gene. CDR3 region: CASSQDGQGLNTEAFF. The CDR3 bases are TGCGCCAGCAGCCAAGACGGACAGGGGCTGAACACTGAAGCTTTCTTT.

The V gene is TRBV11-2, the J gene TRBJ2-3, with D possibly matching TRBD1 (6 bases). The CDR3 totals 15 residues. Deletions cut 1 base from V and 2 bases from J, with 10 bases between. Germline V gene data show CDR1 as SGHAT and CDR2 as FQNNGV. DNA of the CDR3: TGTGCCAGCAGCTTAGGGACAGTAAACACAGATACGCAGTATTTT. Protein: CASSLGTVNTDTQYF.

This rearrangement joins TRBV5-1 to TRBJ1-2, with D possibly being TRBD1 (5 bases). This CDR3 region has 15 residues. Trimming removed 0 bases at V and 4 bases at J, with 13 bases between. Germline V gene sequence: CDR1 SGHRS, CDR2 YFSETQ. CDR3 coding DNA: TGCGCCAGCAGCTTGGATCCGGGGCGCGGCTATGGCTACACCTTC. Its protein is CASSLDPGRGYGYTF. The whole variable domain, filled in from reference TRBV5-1 and TRBJ1-2, reads KAGVTQTPRYLIKTRGQQVTLSCSPISGHRSVSWYQQTPGQGLQFLFEYFSETQRNKGNFPGRFSGRQFSNSRSEMNVSTLELGDSALYLCASSLDPGRGYGYTFGSGTRLTVV.

The chain links TRBV13 to TRBJ1-4; D is undetermined. V lost 0 bases, J lost 0 bases, and 8 bases lay in between. In germline, CDR1 is PRHDT, CDR2 FYEKMQ (reference sequence). The CDR3 covers 16 residues. CDR3 DNA: TGTGCCAGCAGCTTAGGCCTTGGAGCAACTAATGAAAAACTGTTTTTT. It is translated as CASSLGLGATNEKLFF.

V is TRBV9 and J is TRBJ2-3; D not resolved. The V end was cut by 3 bases, the J end by 3 bases, with 5 bases between. Germline V gene lookup returns CDR1 SGDLS and CDR2 YYNGEE. The CDR3 totals 12 residues. The CDR3 DNA reads as TGTGCCAGCAGCGCCCGAACAGATACGCAGTATTTT. Amino acid sequence: CASSARTDTQYF.

The chain recombines TRBV6-1 with TRBJ1-5; tentative D call: TRBD1 (5 bases). CDR3 size: 16 residues. Trimming took 4 bases from V and 0 from J, leaving 13 bases between them. Germline CDR1 and CDR2: MNHNS and SASEGT. The CDR3 bases are TGTGCCAGCAGTGCATGGGGGGATCTTAGCAATCAGCCCCAGCATTTT. Protein sequence: CASSAWGDLSNQPQHF.

V gene TRBV7-9 combines with J gene TRBJ2-5; 10 bases agree with TRBD2. The J call could be wrong; TRBJ2-7 is a better fit for the DNA end. Germline V CDR1 and CDR2: SEHNR, FQNEAQ (reference sequence). The CDR3 totals 16 residues. This CDR3 reads CASSDGPTSGVGEQYF. CDR3 bases: TGTGCCAGCAGCGACGGCCCCACTAGCGGGGTAGGCGAGCAGTACTTC.

V usage is TRBV11-3 and J usage is TRBJ2-1, with unresolved D. V was clipped by 2 bases and J by 0 bases, with 17 bases between them. There are 18 residues in the CDR3. Germline assignment: CDR1 SGHNT and CDR2 YENEEA. CDR3 sequence: CASSLTPPRADSYNEQFF. CDR3 in DNA: TGTGCCAGCAGCTTAACTCCCCCCCGGGCGGACTCCTACAATGAGCAGTTCTTC.

CDR3 loop: CAWPVGGTEAFF. In nucleotides, the CDR3 is TGTGCCTGGCCTGTGGGGGGCACTGAAGCTTTCTTT. The chain carries TRBV30 and TRBJ1-1; D is possibly TRBD1 (5 bases). The germline V gene has CDR1 GTSNPN and CDR2 SVGIG (reference sequence). Trimming removed 5 bases from V and 4 bases from J, with 11 bases in between. The CDR3 sequence is 12 residues long.

CDR3 sequence (DNA): TGCAGCGTTGAAGGAATGACAGGCACCTACGAGCAGTACTTC. This codes for CSVEGMTGTYEQYF. The genes are TRBV29-1 and TRBJ2-7; TRBD1 is a possible D gene (6 bases). The CDR3 has 14 amino acids. Germline V lookup: CDR1 SQVTM, CDR2 ANQGSEA. Trimming took off 1 base at V and 2 bases at J, with 12 bases between the two ends.

V usage is TRBV7-7 and J usage is TRBJ1-3, with TRBD1 identical over 7 bases. This CDR3 comprises 19 residues. The trim removed 4 bases at V and 0 bases at J, leaving 15 bases unmatched. Germline V gene sequence: CDR1 SSHAT, CDR2 FNYEAQ (reference sequence). CDR3 amino acids: CASSSHLSTGWASGNTIYF. Here the CDR3 DNA reads TGTGCCAGCAGCTCCCACCTCTCGACAGGGTGGGCCTCTGGAAACACCATATATTTT.

V usage is TRBV6-1 and J usage is TRBJ2-3; unclear D gene. The CDR3 is made up of 14 amino acids. CDR1 and CDR2 (germline): MNHNS, SASEGT. Trimming shortened V by 6 bases and J by 2 bases, and 12 bases separated the two germline ends. DNA for the CDR3: TGTGCCAGCAGAATGGGTAGGGCCACAGATACGCAGTATTTT. It yields the protein CASRMGRATDTQYF.

This clone was observed a few times. The chain carries TRBV14 and TRBJ1-2; D call uncertain. The V gene's germline CDR1 is SGHDN and CDR2 FVKESK. This CDR3 comprises 11 residues. V lost 8 bases to trimming and J lost 7 bases, with 11 bases between them. The CDR3: CASRGWGGYTF. The CDR3 DNA follows: TGTGCCAGCCGGGGTTGGGGTGGCTACACCTTC.

DNA for the CDR3: TGTGCCAGCAGCTTCAAGACCCACGGGAGGGAGACCCAGTACTTC. As protein: CASSFKTHGRETQYF. V is TRBV7-2 and J is TRBJ2-5; 7 nucleotides align to TRBD2. There are 15 residues in the CDR3. The J segment lost 5 bases and the V segment lost 3 bases, leaving 9 bases of the junction unmatched. CDR1 is SGHTA, CDR2 FQGNSA, per germline.

The chain joins TRBV18 to TRBJ1-2; no definite D call. Germline values: CDR1 KGHSH, CDR2 LQKENI. The CDR3 spans 13 residues. Trimming removed 3 bases at V and 7 bases at J, with 12 bases between. The CDR3 DNA reads TGTGCCAGCTCACCGGTATCTGACTGTGGCTACACCTTC. Translated, it gives CASSPVSDCGYTF.

The chain links TRBV9 to TRBJ2-5, with unresolved D. From germline, CDR1 is SGDLS and CDR2 YYNGEE. CDR3 length: 15 amino acids. V shed 2 bases and J shed 4 bases, with 15 bases lying between them. In DNA form, the CDR3 reads TGTGCCAGCAGCGTTACGCCTGCAACCCCAGAGACCCAGTACTTC. Translation: CASSVTPATPETQYF.

CDR3 residues: CASRAGTVSTGELFF. CDR3 nucleotides: TGTGCCAGCAGAGCCGGGACAGTAAGCACCGGGGAGCTGTTTTTT. The chain combines TRBV11-3 with TRBJ2-2, with 7 bases that match TRBD1. Trimming at V came to 6 bases and at J to 4 bases, leaving 8 bases not matched to a gene. Germline V gene lookup returns CDR1 SGHNT and CDR2 YENEEA. The CDR3 has 15 residues.

This clone is judged large. CDR3 loop: CASSPREGGNQPQHF. The CDR3 region has the DNA TGTGCCAGCAGCCCTCGGGAGGGCGGTAATCAGCCCCAGCATTTT. V is TRBV6-6 and J is TRBJ1-5; D is uncertain. The CDR3 spans 15 residues. The germline CDR1 and CDR2 sequences are MNHNY and SVGAGI (reference sequence). V was clipped by 6 bases and J by 4 bases, with 16 bases between them.

This clone is a singleton in its sample. V and J are TRBV4-1 and TRBJ1-3, with D perhaps matching TRBD1 (5 bases). The CDR3 contains 18 residues. V lost 2 bases and J 4 bases, leaving 21 bases between the germline ends. Per germline, CDR1 MGHRA and CDR2 YSYEKL. The CDR3 sequence: CASSQFGSGATTGNTIYF. CDR3 bases: TGCGCCAGCAGCCAATTCGGATCCGGGGCCACCACCGGAAACACCATATATTTT.

This rearrangement joins TRBV5-1 to TRBJ2-7, with D possibly being TRBD1 (5 bases). Deletions cut 7 bases from V and 2 bases from J, with 13 bases between. Per the germline V gene, CDR1 is SGHRS and CDR2 is YFSETQ. The length of the CDR3 is 13 residues. CDR3 residues: CASSPDTTYEQYF. The CDR3 nucleotides are TGCGCCAGCTCGCCGGACACCACCTACGAGCAGTACTTC. The full variable domain, in which reference TRBV5-1 and TRBJ2-7 provide the parts outside the CDR3, is KAGVTQTPRYLIKTRGQQVTLSCSPISGHRSVSWYQQTPGQGLQFLFEYFSETQRNKGNFPGRFSGRQFSNSRSEMNVSTLELGDSALYLCASSPDTTYEQYFGPGTRLTVT.

This chain connects TRBV7-3 to TRBJ2-3, with TRBD2 identical over 10 bases. The V gene's germline CDR1 is SGHTA and CDR2 FQGTGA. CDR3 length: 14 residues. Trimming cost V 5 bases and J 3 bases; bases outside gene matches: 2. As DNA, the CDR3 is TGTGCCAGCAGCCTAGCGGGGGCTACAGATACGCAGTATTTT. Translated: CASSLAGATDTQYF.

The rearrangement links TRBV5-4 to TRBJ2-1; D possibly corresponds to TRBD2 (5 bases). V shed 0 bases and J shed 9 bases, with 13 bases lying between them. CDR3 length equals 14 residues. Germline V gives CDR1 SGHNT, CDR2 YYREEE (reference sequence). In nucleotides, the CDR3 is TGTGCCAGCAGCTTGGGGGTACTAGAGGGTGAGCAGTTCTTC. It yields the protein CASSLGVLEGEQFF.

The chain combines TRBV25-1 with TRBJ2-7; the match to TRBD1 covers 10 bases. CDR1 is MGHDK and CDR2 is SYGVNS in the germline V gene. V was pared by 5 bases and J by 3 bases, with 7 bases of the junction left unmatched. This CDR3 is 15 amino acids long. The CDR3, as DNA: TGTGCCAGCAGTCCACGACAGGGGGCCTACTACGAGCAGTACTTC. As protein: CASSPRQGAYYEQYF.